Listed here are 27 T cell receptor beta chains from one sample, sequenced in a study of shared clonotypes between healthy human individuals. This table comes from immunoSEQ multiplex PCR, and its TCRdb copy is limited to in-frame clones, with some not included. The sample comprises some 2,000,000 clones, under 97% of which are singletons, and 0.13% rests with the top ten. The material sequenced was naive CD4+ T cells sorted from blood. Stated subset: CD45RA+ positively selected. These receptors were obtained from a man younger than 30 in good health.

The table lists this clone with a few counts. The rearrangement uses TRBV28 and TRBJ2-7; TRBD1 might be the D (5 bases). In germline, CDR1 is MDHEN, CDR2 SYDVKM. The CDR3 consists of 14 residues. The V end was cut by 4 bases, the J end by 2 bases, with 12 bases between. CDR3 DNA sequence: TGTGCCAGCAGTTCGACAGATACAACCTACGAGCAGTACTTC. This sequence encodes CASSSTDTTYEQYF.

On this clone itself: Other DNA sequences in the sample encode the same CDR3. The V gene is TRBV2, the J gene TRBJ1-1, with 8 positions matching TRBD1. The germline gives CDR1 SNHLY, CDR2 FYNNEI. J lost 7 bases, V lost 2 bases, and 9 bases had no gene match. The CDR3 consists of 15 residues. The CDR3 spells CASSERDRFNGEAFF. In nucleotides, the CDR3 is TGTGCCAGCAGTGAAAGGGACAGGTTTAACGGTGAAGCTTTCTTT.

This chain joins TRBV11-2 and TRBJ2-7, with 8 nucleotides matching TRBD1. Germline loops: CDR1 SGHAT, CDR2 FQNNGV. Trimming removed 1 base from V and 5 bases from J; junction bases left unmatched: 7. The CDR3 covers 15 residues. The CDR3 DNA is TGTGCCAGCAGCTTAGTAGAAGGACAGGGCCACGAGCAGTACTTC. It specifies CASSLVEGQGHEQYF.

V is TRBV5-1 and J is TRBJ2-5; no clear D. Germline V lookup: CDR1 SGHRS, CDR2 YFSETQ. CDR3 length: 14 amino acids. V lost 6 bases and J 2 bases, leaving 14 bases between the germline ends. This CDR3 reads CASMPTGVQETQYF. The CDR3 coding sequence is TGCGCCAGCATGCCAACTGGGGTACAAGAGACCCAGTACTTC.

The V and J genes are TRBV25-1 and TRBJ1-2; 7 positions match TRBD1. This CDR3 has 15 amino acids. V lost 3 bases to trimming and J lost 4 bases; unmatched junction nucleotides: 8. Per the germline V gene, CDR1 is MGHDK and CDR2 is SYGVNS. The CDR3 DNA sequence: TGTGCCAGCAGTGATGGACGGACAGGCTCCTATGGCTACACCTTC. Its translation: CASSDGRTGSYGYTF.

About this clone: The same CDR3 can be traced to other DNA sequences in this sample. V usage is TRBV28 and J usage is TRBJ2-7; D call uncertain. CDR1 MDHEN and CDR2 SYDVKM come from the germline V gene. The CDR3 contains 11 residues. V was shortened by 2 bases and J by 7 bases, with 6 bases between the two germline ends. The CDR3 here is CASSLAREQYF. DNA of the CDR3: TGTGCCAGCAGTTTAGCTAGAGAGCAGTACTTC. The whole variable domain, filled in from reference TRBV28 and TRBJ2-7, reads DVKVTQSSRYLVKRTGEKVFLECVQDMDHENMFWYRQDPGLGLRLIYFSYDVKMKEKGDIPEGYSVSREKKERFSLILESASTNQTSMYLCASSLAREQYFGPGTRLTVT.

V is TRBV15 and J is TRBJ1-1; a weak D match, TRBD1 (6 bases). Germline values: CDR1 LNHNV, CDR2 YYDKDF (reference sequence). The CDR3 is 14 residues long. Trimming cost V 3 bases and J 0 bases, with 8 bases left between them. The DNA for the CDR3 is TGTGCCACCAGCAGGGACAGCATGAACACTGAAGCTTTCTTT. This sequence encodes CATSRDSMNTEAFF.

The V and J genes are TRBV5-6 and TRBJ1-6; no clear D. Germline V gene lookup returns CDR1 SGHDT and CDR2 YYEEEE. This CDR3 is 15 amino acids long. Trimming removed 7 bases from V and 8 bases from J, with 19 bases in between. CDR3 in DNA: TGTGCCAGCTCAGAAATCGGATTTCAGGATTCACCCCTCCACTTT. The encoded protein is CASSEIGFQDSPLHF. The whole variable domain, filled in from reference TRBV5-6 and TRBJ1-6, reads DAGVTQSPTHLIKTRGQQVTLRCSPKSGHDTVSWYQQALGQGPQFIFQYYEEEERQRGNFPDRFSGHQFPNYSSELNVNALLLGDSALYLCASSEIGFQDSPLHFGNGTRLTVT.

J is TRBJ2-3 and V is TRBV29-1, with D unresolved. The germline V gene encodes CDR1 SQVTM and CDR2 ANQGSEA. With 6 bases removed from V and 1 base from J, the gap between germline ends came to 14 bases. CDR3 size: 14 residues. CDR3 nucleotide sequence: TGCAGCGTCGTTGGTCGGCAGGGCACAGATACGCAGTATTTT. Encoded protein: CSVVGRQGTDTQYF.

The CDR3 DNA follows: TGCGCCAGCACGGGAGGTGAAAAACTGTTTTTT. Translation gives CASTGGEKLFF. The chain employs TRBV5-1 and TRBJ1-4; D gene unclear. This CDR3 is built from 11 residues. V shed 6 bases and J shed 7 bases, with 7 bases lying between them. Germline V gene sequence: CDR1 SGHRS, CDR2 YFSETQ.

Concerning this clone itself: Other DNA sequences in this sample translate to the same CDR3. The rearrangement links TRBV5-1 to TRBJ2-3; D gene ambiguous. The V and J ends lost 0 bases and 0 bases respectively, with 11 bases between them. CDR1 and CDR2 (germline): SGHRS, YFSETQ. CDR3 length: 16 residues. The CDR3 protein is CASSLGSGPSTDTQYF. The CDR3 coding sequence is TGCGCCAGCAGCTTGGGGTCCGGACCTAGCACAGATACGCAGTATTTT. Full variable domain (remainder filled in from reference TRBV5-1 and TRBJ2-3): KAGVTQTPRYLIKTRGQQVTLSCSPISGHRSVSWYQQTPGQGLQFLFEYFSETQRNKGNFPGRFSGRQFSNSRSEMNVSTLELGDSALYLCASSLGSGPSTDTQYFGPGTRLTVL.

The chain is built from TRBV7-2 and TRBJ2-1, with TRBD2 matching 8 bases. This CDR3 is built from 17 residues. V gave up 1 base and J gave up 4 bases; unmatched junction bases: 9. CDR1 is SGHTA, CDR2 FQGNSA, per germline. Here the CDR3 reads CASSLVLSGAMYNEQFF. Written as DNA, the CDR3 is TGTGCCAGCAGCTTAGTACTTAGCGGGGCGATGTACAATGAGCAGTTCTTC.

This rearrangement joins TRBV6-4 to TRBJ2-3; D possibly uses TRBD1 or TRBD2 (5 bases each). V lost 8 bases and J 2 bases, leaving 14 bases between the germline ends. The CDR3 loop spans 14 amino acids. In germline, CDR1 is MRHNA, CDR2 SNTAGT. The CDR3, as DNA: TGTGCCAGCGCCAGTGAGGGGTTCACAGATACGCAGTATTTT. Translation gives CASASEGFTDTQYF.

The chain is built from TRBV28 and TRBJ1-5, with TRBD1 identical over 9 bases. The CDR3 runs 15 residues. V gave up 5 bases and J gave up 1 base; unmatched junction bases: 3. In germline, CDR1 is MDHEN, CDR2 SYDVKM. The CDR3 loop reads CASSPDRGSNQPQHF. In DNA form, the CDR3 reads TGTGCCAGCAGTCCCGACAGGGGGAGCAATCAGCCCCAGCATTTT.

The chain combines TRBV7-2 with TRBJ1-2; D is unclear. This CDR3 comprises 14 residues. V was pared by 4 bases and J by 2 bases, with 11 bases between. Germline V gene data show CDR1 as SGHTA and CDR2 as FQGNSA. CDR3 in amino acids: CASSSLTENYGYTF. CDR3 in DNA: TGTGCCAGCAGCTCCTTAACAGAAAACTATGGCTACACCTTC. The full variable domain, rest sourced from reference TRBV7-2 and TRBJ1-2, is GAGVSQSPSNKVTEKGKDVELRCDPISGHTALYWYRQSLGQGLEFLIYFQGNSAPDKSGLPSDRFSAERTGGSVSTLTIQRTQQEDSAVYLCASSSLTENYGYTFGSGTRLTVV.

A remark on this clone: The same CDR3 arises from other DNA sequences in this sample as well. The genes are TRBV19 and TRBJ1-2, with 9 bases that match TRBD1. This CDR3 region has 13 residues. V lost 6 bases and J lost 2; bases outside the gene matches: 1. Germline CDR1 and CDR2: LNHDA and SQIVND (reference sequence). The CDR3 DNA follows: TGTGCCAGTAGGACAGGGGGAAACTATGGCTACACCTTC. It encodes CASRTGGNYGYTF. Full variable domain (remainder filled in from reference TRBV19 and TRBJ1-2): DGGITQSPKYLFRKEGQNVTLSCEQNLNHDAMYWYRQDPGQGLRLIYYSQIVNDFQKGDIAEGYSVSREKKESFPLTVTSAQKNPTAFYLCASRTGGNYGYTFGSGTRLTVV.

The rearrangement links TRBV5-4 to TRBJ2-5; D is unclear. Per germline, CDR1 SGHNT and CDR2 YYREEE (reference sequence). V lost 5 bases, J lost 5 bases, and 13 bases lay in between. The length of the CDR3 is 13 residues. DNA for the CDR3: TGTGCCAGCAGAACCGGGCTGGAGGAGACCCAGTACTTC. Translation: CASRTGLEETQYF.

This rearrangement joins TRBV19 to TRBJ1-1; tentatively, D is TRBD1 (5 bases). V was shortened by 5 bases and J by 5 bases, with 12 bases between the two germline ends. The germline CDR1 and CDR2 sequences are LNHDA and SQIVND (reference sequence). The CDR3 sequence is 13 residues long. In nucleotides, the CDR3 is TGTGCCAGTAGTCCAAGGAGGGGAACTGAAGCTTTCTTT. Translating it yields CASSPRRGTEAFF.

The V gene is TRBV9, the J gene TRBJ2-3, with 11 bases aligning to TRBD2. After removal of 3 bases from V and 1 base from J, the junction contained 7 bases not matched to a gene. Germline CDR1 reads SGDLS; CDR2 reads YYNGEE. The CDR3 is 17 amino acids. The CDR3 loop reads CASSGRLAGPRTDTQYF. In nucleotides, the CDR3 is TGTGCCAGCAGCGGTCGACTAGCGGGGCCCCGCACAGATACGCAGTATTTT.

The CDR3 sequence is CASSTTSGGGPYEQYF. CDR3 coding DNA: TGTGCCAGCAGCACCACCTCCGGGGGGGGTCCCTACGAGCAGTACTTC. The chain has TRBV7-2 and TRBJ2-7; 8 positions match TRBD2. Germline V gives CDR1 SGHTA, CDR2 FQGNSA. The junction had 11 bases not matched to a gene; V was cut back by 5 bases and J by 2 bases. The CDR3 contains 16 residues.

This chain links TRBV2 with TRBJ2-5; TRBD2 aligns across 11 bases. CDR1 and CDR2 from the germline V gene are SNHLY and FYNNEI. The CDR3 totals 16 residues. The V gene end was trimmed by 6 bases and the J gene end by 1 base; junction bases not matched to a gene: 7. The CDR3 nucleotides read TGTGCCAGCAGATTGGGACTAGCGGAACCCCAAGAGACCCAGTACTTC. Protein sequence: CASRLGLAEPQETQYF.

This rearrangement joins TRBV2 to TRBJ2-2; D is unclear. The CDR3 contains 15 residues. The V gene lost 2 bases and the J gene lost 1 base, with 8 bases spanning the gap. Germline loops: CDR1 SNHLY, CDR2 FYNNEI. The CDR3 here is CASSERLQNTGELFF. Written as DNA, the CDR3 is TGTGCCAGCAGTGAAAGGTTGCAGAACACCGGGGAGCTGTTTTTT. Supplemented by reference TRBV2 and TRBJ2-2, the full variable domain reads EPEVTQTPSHQVTQMGQEVILRCVPISNHLYFYWYRQILGQKVEFLVSFYNNEISEKSEIFDDQFSVERPDGSNFTLKIRSTKLEDSAMYFCASSERLQNTGELFFGEGSRLTVL.

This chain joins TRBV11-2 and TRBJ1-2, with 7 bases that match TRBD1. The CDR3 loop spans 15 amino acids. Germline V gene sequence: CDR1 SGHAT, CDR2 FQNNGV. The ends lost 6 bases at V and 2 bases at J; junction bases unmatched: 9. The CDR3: CASRPPTGWNYGYTF. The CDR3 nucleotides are TGTGCCAGCAGACCTCCGACAGGGTGGAACTATGGCTACACCTTC.

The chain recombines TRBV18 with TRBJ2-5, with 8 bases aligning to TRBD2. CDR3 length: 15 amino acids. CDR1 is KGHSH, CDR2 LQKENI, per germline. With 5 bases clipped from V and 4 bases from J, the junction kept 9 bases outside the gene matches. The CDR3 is CASSAPGLAGETQYF. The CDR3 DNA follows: TGTGCCAGCTCAGCCCCCGGACTAGCTGGAGAGACCCAGTACTTC.

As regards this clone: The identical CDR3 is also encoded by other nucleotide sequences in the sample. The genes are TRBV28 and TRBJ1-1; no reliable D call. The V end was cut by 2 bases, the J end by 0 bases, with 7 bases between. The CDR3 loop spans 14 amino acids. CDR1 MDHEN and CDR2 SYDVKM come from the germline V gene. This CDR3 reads CASSLVGLNTEAFF. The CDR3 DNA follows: TGTGCCAGCAGTTTAGTAGGACTGAACACTGAAGCTTTCTTT.

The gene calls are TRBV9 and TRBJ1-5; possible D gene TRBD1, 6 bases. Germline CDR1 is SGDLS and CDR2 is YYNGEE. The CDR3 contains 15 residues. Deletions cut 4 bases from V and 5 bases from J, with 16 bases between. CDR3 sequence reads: CASSPAWGADQPQHF. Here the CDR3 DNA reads TGTGCCAGCAGCCCCGCCTGGGGGGCCGATCAGCCCCAGCATTTT.

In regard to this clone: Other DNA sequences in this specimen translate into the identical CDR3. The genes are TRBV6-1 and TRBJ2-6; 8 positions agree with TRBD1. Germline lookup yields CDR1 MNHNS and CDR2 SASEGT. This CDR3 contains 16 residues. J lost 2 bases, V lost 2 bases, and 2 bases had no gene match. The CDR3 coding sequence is TGTGCCAGCAGTGAACAGGGGGCGCCTGGGGCCAACGTCCTGACTTTC. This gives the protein CASSEQGAPGANVLTF.